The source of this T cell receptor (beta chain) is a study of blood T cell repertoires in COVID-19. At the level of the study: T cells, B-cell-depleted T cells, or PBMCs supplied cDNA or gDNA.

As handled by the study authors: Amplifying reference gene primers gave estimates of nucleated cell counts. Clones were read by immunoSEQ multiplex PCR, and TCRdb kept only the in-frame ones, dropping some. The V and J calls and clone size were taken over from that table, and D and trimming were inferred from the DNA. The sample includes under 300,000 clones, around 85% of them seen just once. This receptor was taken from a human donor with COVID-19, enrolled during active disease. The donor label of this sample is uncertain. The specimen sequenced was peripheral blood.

Here the CDR3 reads CASTPTPGGNTEAFF. The CDR3 DNA reads as TGTGCCAGCACCCCCACTCCGGGTGGTAACACTGAAGCTTTCTTT. The J gene is TRBJ1-1, the V gene TRBV6-5; no clear D gene. The germline V gene encodes CDR1 MNHEY and CDR2 SVGAGI. Trimming stripped 7 bases from V and 2 bases from J, with 17 bases between. This CDR3 contains 15 residues.